This TCR beta chain was sequenced for a study of OX40 agonist ivuxolimab in advanced cancers. Study in general: The dose-escalation cohort had hepatocellular carcinoma, melanoma, renal cell or head and neck cancer.

The table came from immunoSEQ multiplex PCR; TCRdb's copy has only in-frame clones and leaves some out. The table lists over 55,000 clones, 75% to 90% of them singletons. Germline lookup yields CDR1 MGHDK and CDR2 SYGVNS. With V trimmed by 3 bases and J by 6 bases, 7 bases remained unmatched. The CDR3 extends over 16 amino acids. This chain links TRBV25-1 with TRBJ2-1; the match to TRBD1 covers 11 bases. This receptor was identified in an adult with an advanced solid tumor such as melanoma, head and neck, liver or kidney cancer. Source: CD4+ or CD8+ T cells sorted from blood, taken in a trial of the OX40 agonist ivuxolimab. The CDR3 nucleotides read TGTGCCAGCAGTGATACCGGGACAGGGGGACTCAATGAGCAGTTCTTC. This translates into CASSDTGTGGLNEQFF.